The T cell receptor beta chain described here comes from a study of T-cell memory formation after mild COVID-19. Study findings and constraints: Researchers report contracting CD4+ clones mostly in CM and EM, with CD8+ clones in EMRA.

This clonotype has just a few counts. Its matching antigen is unknown. Germline V gene data show CDR1 as MNHNY and CDR2 as SVGAGI (reference sequence). The CDR3 consists of 14 residues. The V and J ends lost 3 bases and 5 bases, in that order; junction bases with no gene match: 7. From the 5' RACE reads, TCRdb called clonotypes with MiXCR, one entry per CDR3 protein. The sample lists approximately 290,000 distinct CDR3 sequences; approximately 15% were seen once. V is TRBV6-6 and J is TRBJ2-7, with 7 bases lining up with TRBD1. The source material was PBMCs or a T cell subset sorted from them (not recorded which). The TCR was taken from a young man who had mild COVID-19 (a few samples of this study predate the infection). Cell type and time point are not known. The CDR3 sequence is CASSYLGGENEQYF. The CDR3 DNA follows: TGTGCCAGCAGTTATCTAGGGGGCGAAAACGAGCAGTACTTC.